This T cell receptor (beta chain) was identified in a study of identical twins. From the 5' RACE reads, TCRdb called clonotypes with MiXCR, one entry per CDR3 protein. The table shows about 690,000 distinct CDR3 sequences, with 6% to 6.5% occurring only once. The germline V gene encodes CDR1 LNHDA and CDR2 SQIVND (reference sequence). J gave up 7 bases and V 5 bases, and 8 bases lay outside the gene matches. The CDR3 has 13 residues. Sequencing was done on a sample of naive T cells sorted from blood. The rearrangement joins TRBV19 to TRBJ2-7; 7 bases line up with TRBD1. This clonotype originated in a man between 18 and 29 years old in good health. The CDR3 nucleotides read TGTGCCAGTAGTGTCACAGGGGTTAGGGAGCAGTACTTC. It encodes CASSVTGVREQYF.